The TCR beta chain under discussion was sequenced for a study of blood T cell repertoires in COVID-19. Some clones are missing from TCRdb's copy, which holds only in-frame ones; the method was immunoSEQ multiplex PCR. The sample holds 200,000 to 250,000 clones, approximately 81% seen once. In this sample, this clone turned up a few times. The clonotype originates from a woman in her 50s with acute COVID-19. Material for sequencing was PBMCs or T cells enriched from blood (not recorded which).

The CDR3 DNA reads TGTGCCAGTAACCCGGGACAGGGGGCAGGTCAGCCCCAGCATTTT. Translated: CASNPGQGAGQPQHF. This chain uses TRBV19 with TRBJ1-5; 12 nucleotides line up with TRBD1. The CDR3 length is 15 residues. Germline CDR1 and CDR2: LNHDA and SQIVND (reference sequence). With V trimmed by 7 bases and J by 6 bases, 7 bases remained unmatched.